The clone carrying this T cell receptor beta chain has a handful of counts. Its antigen is not known. These data originate in a study of T-cell memory formation after mild COVID-19. The authors produced TCR alpha and TCR beta cDNA libraries with sample barcodes and UMIs by 5'RACE using constant-segment primers. MiXCR, run by TCRdb on the 5' RACE reads, gives a single entry per CDR3 protein. The data contain about 430,000 distinct CDR3 sequences, roughly 24% of them singletons. Study outcomes and limitations: The second-wave clones peaking on day 37 were not confirmed as SARS-CoV-2-specific.

CDR1 is MNHEY and CDR2 is SVGAGI in the germline V gene. The CDR3 spans 14 residues. V was pared by 4 bases and J by 0 bases, with 3 bases of the junction left unmatched. The clonotype was recovered from an adult woman who had mild COVID-19 (a few samples of this study predate the infection). Cell type and time point are not known. The sample comprised PBMCs or a T cell subset sorted from them (not recorded which). The rearrangement uses TRBV6-5 and TRBJ2-7; 7 nucleotides agree with TRBD2. CDR3: CASSSRDYSYEQYF. DNA for the CDR3: TGTGCCAGCAGTTCCAGGGACTACTCCTACGAGCAGTACTTC.